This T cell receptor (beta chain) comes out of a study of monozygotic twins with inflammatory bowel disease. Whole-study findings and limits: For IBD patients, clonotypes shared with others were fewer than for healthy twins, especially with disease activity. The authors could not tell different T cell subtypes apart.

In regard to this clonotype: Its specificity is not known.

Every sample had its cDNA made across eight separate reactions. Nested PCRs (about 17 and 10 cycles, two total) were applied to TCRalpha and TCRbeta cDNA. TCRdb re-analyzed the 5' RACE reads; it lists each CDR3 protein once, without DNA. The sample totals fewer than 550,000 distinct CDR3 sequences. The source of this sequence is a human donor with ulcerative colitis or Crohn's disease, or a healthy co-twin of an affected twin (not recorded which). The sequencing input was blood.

The CDR3 loop is CASSLEAWETQYF. V usage is TRBV7-7 and J usage is TRBJ2-5. Germline-derived CDR1 and CDR2 are SSHAT and FNYEAQ (reference sequence). CDR3 length equals 13 residues.